Listed below are T cell receptor beta chains from one sample, sequenced in a study of molecular identifiers for immune sequencing clone quantification. TCRdb itself ran the PCR reads through MiXCR, one entry per CDR3 protein. The repertoire includes approximately 41,000 distinct CDR3 sequences, around 21% of them detected once, and more than 0.9% sits in the top ten. Sequencing input: naive CD8+ T cells from blood, with Jurkat cell RNA spiked in. These TCRs come from a human donor in good health. Some libraries in this study had Jurkat cell RNA spiked in. CDR3s include the opening cysteine and the closing phenylalanine or tryptophan. The order of the fields is V gene, D gene, CDR3 length, clone size, J gene, CDR3 DNA, CDR3 protein. The D gene is left open where the match is weak. Clone size is given for some rows only: seen once, a few or many times, or a class if the clone is expanded.

>TRBV12-3/TRBV12-4|TRBD1|14|many|TRBJ2-1
TGTGCCAGCAGTCACATCGCCGGGACAGCTGAGCAGTTCTTC
CASSHIAGTAEQFF
>TRBV19|.|14|many|TRBJ1-5
TGTGCCAGTAGTTTATGGGCTCGCAATCAGCCCCAGCATTTT
CASSLWARNQPQHF
>TRBV4-1|TRBD2|12|many|TRBJ2-3
TGCGCCAGCACCGAGGACGGGGGGGGCCGGTATTTT
CASTEDGGGRYF
>TRBV7-9|.|12|many|TRBJ2-7
TGTGCCAGCAGCTTTAGTTCTAGGGAGCAGTACTTC
CASSFSSREQYF
>TRBV7-2|.|15|medium-sized|TRBJ2-7
TGTGCCAGCAGCTTTGTTCTCGGAAGTTACTACGAGCAGTACTTC
CASSFVLGSYYEQYF
>TRBV7-9|.|18|many|TRBJ1-1
TGTGCCAGCAGCCTACCCCTGGGAGTGGGTGTGGGGAACACTGAAGCTTTCTTT
CASSLPLGVGVGNTEAFF
>TRBV24-1|.|13|many|TRBJ2-3
TGTGCCACCAGTGACCCTATCACAGATACGCAGTATTTT
CATSDPITDTQYF
>TRBV11-3|TRBD1|16|many|TRBJ2-3
TGTGCCAGCAGCTTCGGGACAGGGGGCATTGTAGATACGCAGTATTTT
CASSFGTGGIVDTQYF
>TRBV6-2/TRBV6-3|.|11|many|TRBJ1-1
TGTGCCAGCAGTTACATCCGGGAAGCTTTCTTT
CASSYIREAFF
>TRBV4-1|TRBD2|15|many|TRBJ2-5
TGCGCCAGCAGCCAAGATAATTTAGCGGGGGGGACCCAGTACTTC
CASSQDNLAGGTQYF
>TRBV7-9|.|13|many|TRBJ2-7
TGTGCCAGCAGCTCGATGATAGGGTACGAGCAGTACTTC
CASSSMIGYEQYF
>TRBV4-1|TRBD2|15|many|TRBJ2-2
TGCGCCAGCAGCCATACTAGCGGGAGCCCCGGGGAGCTGTTTTTT
CASSHTSGSPGELFF
>TRBV2|TRBD2|14|many|TRBJ2-7
TGTGCCAGCAGTGAACGCGCGGGGGTCTACGAGCAGTACTTC
CASSERAGVYEQYF
>TRBV12-3/TRBV12-4|TRBD1|15|.|TRBJ2-6
TGTGCCAGCGACGACAGGGGCTCTGGGGCCAACGTCCTGACTTTC
CASDDRGSGANVLTF
>TRBV20-1|.|14|many|TRBJ1-5
TGCAGTGCTAGCCTCCCGGACAACAATCAGCCCCAGCATTTT
CSASLPDNNQPQHF
>TRBV12-3/TRBV12-4|TRBD1|15|many|TRBJ2-5
TGTGCCAGCAGTTTGGGAACAGGGGCCCAAGAGACCCAGTACTTC
CASSLGTGAQETQYF
>TRBV14|.|13|many|TRBJ2-1
TGTGCCAGCAGCCAAGTAAACCTGAGGGAGCAGTTCTTC
CASSQVNLREQFF
>TRBV7-2|.|15|many|TRBJ2-7
TGTGCCAGCAGCTTAGAAGGAAGGGGGTTATGCGAGCAGTACTTC
CASSLEGRGLCEQYF
>TRBV7-8|TRBD1|16|many|TRBJ2-5
TGTGCCAGCAGCCTGCGAAGGGACAGGGCGGAAGAGACCCAGTACTTC
CASSLRRDRAEETQYF
>TRBV6-1|TRBD2|15|many|TRBJ2-7
TGTGCCAGCAGTGTGGAGCGGGAGGATTCCTACGAGCAGTACTTC
CASSVEREDSYEQYF
>TRBV12-5|.|15|many|TRBJ2-5
TGTGCTAGTGGTTTGGGACCCCCTTTGGAAGAGACCCAGTACTTC
CASGLGPPLEETQYF
>TRBV13|.|14|many|TRBJ2-7
TGTGCCAGCAGCTTAGGAGGGGACCCCTACGAGCAGTACTTC
CASSLGGDPYEQYF
>TRBV28|.|12|many|TRBJ2-7
TGTGCCAGCAGTCCCAGGGACTACGAGCAGTACTTC
CASSPRDYEQYF
>TRBV30|.|14|many|TRBJ2-7
TGTGCCTGGAGTGTAGGACCTGGGGTCTACGAGCAGTACTTC
CAWSVGPGVYEQYF
>TRBV10-3|.|16|many|TRBJ2-5
TGTGCCATCAGTGAGTCGGTGACAAGCGTCCAAGAGACCCAGTACTTC
CAISESVTSVQETQYF
>TRBV30|.|11|many|TRBJ1-1
TGTGCCTGGAGTATCGGATTCGAAGCTTTCTTT
CAWSIGFEAFF
>TRBV3-1|.|15|few|TRBJ2-3
TGTGCCAGCAGCCAAGAGGAGGGTTACACAGGTACGCAGTATTTT
CASSQEEGYTGTQYF
>TRBV6-2/TRBV6-3|.|14|many|TRBJ1-5
TGTGCCAGCAGTTACCGGGGGTTAAATCAGCCCCAGCATTTT
CASSYRGLNQPQHF
>TRBV6-2/TRBV6-3|.|15|many|TRBJ2-3
TGTGCCAGCACTGGGGCTAGCCGGGGCACAGATACGCAGTATTTT
CASTGASRGTDTQYF
>TRBV27|.|15|many|TRBJ2-3
TGTGCCAGCAGTTTCCTCCAGGGGCAGGCAGATACGCAGTATTTT
CASSFLQGQADTQYF
>TRBV10-3|TRBD1|16|many|TRBJ2-5
TGTGCCATCAGTGACATGCAGACAGGGGCCCAAGAGACCCAGTACTTC
CAISDMQTGAQETQYF
>TRBV20-1|.|13|many|TRBJ2-7
TGCAGTGCAGGAGGGACAGACTCCTACGAGCAGTACTTC
CSAGGTDSYEQYF
>TRBV5-1|TRBD1|15|many|TRBJ1-1
TGCGCCAGCAGCCCGGGACAGGGGATGAACACTGAAGCTTTCTTT
CASSPGQGMNTEAFF
>TRBV12-3/TRBV12-4|.|13|many|TRBJ2-3
TGTGCCAGCACAACAGGGAGCACAGATACGCAGTATTTT
CASTTGSTDTQYF
>TRBV7-8|TRBD2|15|few|TRBJ2-7
TGTGCCAGCAGCCACCGACTAGCGGGGTACTACGAGCAGTACTTC
CASSHRLAGYYEQYF
>TRBV4-2|.|15|.|TRBJ2-7
TGTGCCAGCAGCCAACAGGGATCCGCCCGATACGAGCAGTACTTC
CASSQQGSARYEQYF
>TRBV29-1|.|13|many|TRBJ2-7
TGCAGCGTTGACTCGGGGAAGAACTACGAGCAGTACTTC
CSVDSGKNYEQYF
>TRBV27|TRBD1|14|many|TRBJ1-1
TGTGCCAGCAGCCCGACAGGGGTAACCACTGAAGCTTTCTTT
CASSPTGVTTEAFF
>TRBV5-6|.|14|many|TRBJ1-1
TGTGCCAGCAGCAACGGCCAGGGTAATACTGAAGCTTTCTTT
CASSNGQGNTEAFF
>TRBV12-3/TRBV12-4|.|18|many|TRBJ2-2
TGTGCCAGCAGCCCTCGGGACACAGTCCGAGTAACACCCGGGGAGCTGTTTTTT
CASSPRDTVRVTPGELFF
>TRBV7-6|TRBD2|16|many|TRBJ2-1
TGTGCCAGCAGCTCACCAACTAGCGGGATAGTCGGTGAGCAGTTCTTC
CASSSPTSGIVGEQFF
>TRBV28|.|15|once|TRBJ2-3
TGTCCCAGCAGTTTGTTCACACAGCACACAGATACGCAGTATTTT
CPSSLFTQHTDTQYF
>TRBV7-2|.|17|many|TRBJ1-4
TGTGCCAGCAGCTTCCGACTCTGGGGTGCAACTAATGAAAAACTGTTTTTT
CASSFRLWGATNEKLFF
>TRBV29-1|.|13|.|TRBJ2-7
TGCAGCGCCACGGCAGGGTCCACCTACGAGCAGTACTTC
CSATAGSTYEQYF
>TRBV6-1|.|15|many|TRBJ2-7
TGTGCCAGCAGTGAAGGGCGAGGGTTAGGGTACGAGCAGTACTTC
CASSEGRGLGYEQYF
>TRBV4-1|.|14|many|TRBJ1-2
TGCGCCAGCAGCCTTCCCGGGGCCGTCTATGGCTACACCTTC
CASSLPGAVYGYTF
>TRBV5-1|.|17|many|TRBJ1-2
TGCGCCAGCAGCTTGGGTGCAAACCCCGGGACATACTATGGCTACACCTTC
CASSLGANPGTYYGYTF
>TRBV20-1|.|13|.|TRBJ1-4
TGCGGTGCTAGAGAGTCAACTAACGAAAAACTGTTTTTT
CGARESTNEKLFF
>TRBV20-1|.|13|many|TRBJ2-3
TGCAGTGCTAGAGCCAGGAGCACAGATACGCAGTATTTT
CSARARSTDTQYF
>TRBV4-1|TRBD1|16|many|TRBJ2-3
TGCGCCAGCAGCCAAGAAGGACAGGGAAATCGAGATACGCAGTATTTT
CASSQEGQGNRDTQYF
>TRBV6-5|.|14|.|TRBJ1-1
TGTGCCAGCAGTTGGGGACCGAAGAACACCAAAGCTTTCTTT
CASSWGPKNTKAFF